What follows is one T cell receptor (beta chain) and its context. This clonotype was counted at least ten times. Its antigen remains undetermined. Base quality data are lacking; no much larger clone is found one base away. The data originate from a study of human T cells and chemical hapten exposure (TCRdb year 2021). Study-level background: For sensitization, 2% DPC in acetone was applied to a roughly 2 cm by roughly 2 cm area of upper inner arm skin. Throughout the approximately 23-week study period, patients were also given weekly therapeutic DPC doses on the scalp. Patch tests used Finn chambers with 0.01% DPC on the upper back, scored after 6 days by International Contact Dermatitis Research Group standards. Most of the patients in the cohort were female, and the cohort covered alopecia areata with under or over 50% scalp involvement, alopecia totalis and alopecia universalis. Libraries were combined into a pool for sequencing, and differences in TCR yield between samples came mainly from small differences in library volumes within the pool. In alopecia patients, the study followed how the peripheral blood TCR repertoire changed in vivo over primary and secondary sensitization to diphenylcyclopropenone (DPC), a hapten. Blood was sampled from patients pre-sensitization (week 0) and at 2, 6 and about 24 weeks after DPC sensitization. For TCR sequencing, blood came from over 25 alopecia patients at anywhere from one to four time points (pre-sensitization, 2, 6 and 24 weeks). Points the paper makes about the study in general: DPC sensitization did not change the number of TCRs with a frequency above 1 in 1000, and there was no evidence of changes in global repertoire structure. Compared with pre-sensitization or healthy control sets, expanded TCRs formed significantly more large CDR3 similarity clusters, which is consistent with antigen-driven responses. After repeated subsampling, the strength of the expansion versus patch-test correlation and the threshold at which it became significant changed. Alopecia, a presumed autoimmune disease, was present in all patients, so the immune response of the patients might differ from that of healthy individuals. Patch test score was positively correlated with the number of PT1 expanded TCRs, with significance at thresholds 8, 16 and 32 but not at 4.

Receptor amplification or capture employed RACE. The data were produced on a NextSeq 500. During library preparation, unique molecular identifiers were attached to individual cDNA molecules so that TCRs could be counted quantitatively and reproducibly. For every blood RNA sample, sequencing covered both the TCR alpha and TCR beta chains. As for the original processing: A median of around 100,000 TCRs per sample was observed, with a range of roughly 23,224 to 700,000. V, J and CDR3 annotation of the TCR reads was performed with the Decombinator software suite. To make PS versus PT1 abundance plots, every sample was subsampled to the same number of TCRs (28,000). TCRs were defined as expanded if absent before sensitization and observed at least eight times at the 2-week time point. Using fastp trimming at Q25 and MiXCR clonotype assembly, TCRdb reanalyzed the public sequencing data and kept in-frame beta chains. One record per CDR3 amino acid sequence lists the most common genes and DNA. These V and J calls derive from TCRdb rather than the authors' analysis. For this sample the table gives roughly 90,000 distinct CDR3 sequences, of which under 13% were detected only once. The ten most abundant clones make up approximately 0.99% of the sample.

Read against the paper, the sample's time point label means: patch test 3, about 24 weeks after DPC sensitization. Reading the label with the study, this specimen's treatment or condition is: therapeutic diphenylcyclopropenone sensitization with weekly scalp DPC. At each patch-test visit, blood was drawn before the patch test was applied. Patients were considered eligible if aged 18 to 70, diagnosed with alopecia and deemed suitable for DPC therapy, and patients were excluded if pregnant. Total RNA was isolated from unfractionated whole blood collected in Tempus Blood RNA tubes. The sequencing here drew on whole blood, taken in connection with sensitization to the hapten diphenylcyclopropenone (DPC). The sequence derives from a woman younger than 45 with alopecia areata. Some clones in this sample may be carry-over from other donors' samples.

The sequenced DNA: TGTGCCAGCAGCCATGCTAGCGGGAGCTTCTCAGATACGCAGTATTTT. Translated, it reads CASSHASGSFSDTQYF. The sequence is built from TRBV3-1 and TRBJ2-3; 10 bases in the middle match TRBD2. The CDR3 contains 16 residues, cysteine and phenylalanine counted. Here the CDR3 DNA is all that survives: 48 bases in frame from base 1. Germline trimming amounts to 3 bases on V and 4 bases on J, with 7 as the count of junction bases outside the gene matches. CDR1 and CDR2 (LGHDT, YNNKEL) derive from the germline V gene (reference sequence).